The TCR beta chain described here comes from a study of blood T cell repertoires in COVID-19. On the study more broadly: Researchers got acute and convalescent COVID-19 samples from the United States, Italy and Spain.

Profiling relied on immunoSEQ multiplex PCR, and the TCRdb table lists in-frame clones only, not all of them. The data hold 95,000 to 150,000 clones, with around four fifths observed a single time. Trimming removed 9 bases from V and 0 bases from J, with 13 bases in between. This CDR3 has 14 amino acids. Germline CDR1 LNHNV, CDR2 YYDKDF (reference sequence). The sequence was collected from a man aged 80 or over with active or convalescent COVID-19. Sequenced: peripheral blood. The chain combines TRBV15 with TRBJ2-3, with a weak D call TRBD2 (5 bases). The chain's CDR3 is CATQRSASTDTQYF. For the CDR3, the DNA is TGTGCCACTCAGCGGAGCGCAAGCACAGATACGCAGTATTTT.